This T cell receptor beta chain was profiled in a study of T cells in Graves' hyperthyroidism and ophthalmopathy. Germline V gene lookup returns CDR1 MNHNS and CDR2 SASEGT. The CDR3 spans 15 residues. Study-wide points: Most thyroid clonotypes expanded above 0.001 appeared in blood too. Model output signaled ophthalmopathy a median roughly 6.1 months ahead of onset.

As concerns this clonotype: Its antigen is still unknown. The junction shows a germline mismatch at one end, possibly a read error.

Each 10 ml fresh peripheral blood draw supplied the PBMCs. Amplified TCR beta CDR3 regions came from RNA transcripts. First-round RT-PCR with HTBI primers amplified the TCR CDR3 region. In TCRdb, the multiplex PCR reads were re-called with MiXCR into one record per CDR3 protein. The data contain approximately 400,000 distinct CDR3 sequences, 14% to 15% of them seen just once; the ten biggest clones take up about 31%. Sample: blood. V is TRBV6-1 and J is TRBJ2-5, with a possible D match to TRBD2 (5 bases). This TCR was sampled from a woman aged 30 to 39 with Graves' hyperthyroidism. The CDR3 DNA reads as TGTGCCAGCATCATAAACGGGGAGATCCAAGGGACCCAGTACTTC. Translated: CASIINGEIQGTQYF.